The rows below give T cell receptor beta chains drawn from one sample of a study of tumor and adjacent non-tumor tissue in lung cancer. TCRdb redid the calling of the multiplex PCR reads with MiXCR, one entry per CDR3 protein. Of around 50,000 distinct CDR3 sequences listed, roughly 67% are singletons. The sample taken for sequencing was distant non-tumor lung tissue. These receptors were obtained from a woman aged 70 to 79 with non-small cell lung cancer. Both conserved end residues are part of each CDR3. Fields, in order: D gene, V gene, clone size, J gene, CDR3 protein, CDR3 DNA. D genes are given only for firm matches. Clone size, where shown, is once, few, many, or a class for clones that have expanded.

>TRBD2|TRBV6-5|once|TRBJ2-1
CASSPSLTELAGALSHNEQFF
TGTGCCAGCAGTCCCTCCCTCACCGAACTAGCGGGAGCGCTCTCCCACAATGAGCAGTTCTTC
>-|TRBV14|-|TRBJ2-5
CAISRWGSQETQYF
TGTGCCATCAGCCGGTGGGGCAGCCAAGAGACCCAGTACTTC
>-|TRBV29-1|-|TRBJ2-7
CSVEVPSSYDQYF
TGCAGCGTTGAAGTCCCATCTTCCTACGATCAGTACTTC
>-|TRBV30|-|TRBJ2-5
CAWKARLDQETQYF
TGTGCCTGGAAAGCACGACTAGACCAAGAGACCCAGTACTTC
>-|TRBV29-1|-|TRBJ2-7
CCVELEGEQYF
TGCTGCGTTGAACTTGAAGGTGAGCAGTACTTC
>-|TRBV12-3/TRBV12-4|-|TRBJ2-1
CTSSPPSGEQFF
TGTACCAGCAGTCCGCCTTCGGGTGAGCAGTTCTTC
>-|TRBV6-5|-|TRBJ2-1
CAGSYSNTSGHFF
TGTGCCGGCAGTTACTCGAACACCAGCGGGCACTTCTTC
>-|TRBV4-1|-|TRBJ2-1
CANSQDSSYNEQFF
TGCGCCAACAGCCAAGATTCGAGCTACAATGAGCAGTTCTTC
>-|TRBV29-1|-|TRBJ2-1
CSVNFGQRRNEQFF
TGCAGCGTTAATTTCGGACAGAGAAGAAATGAGCAGTTCTTC
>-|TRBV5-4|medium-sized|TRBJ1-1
CASSPSTGMNTEAFF
TGTGCCAGCAGCCCCTCGACGGGTATGAACACTGAAGCTTTCTTT
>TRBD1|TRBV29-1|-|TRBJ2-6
CSVEDRGSGANVLTF
TGCAGCGTTGAGGACAGGGGCTCTGGGGCCAACGTCCTGACTTTC
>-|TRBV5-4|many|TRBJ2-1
CASSLEWTDYGINKINSSYNEQFF
TGTGCCAGCAGCTTGGAATGGACGGACTACGGGATTAACAAGATAAATAGCTCCTACAATGAGCAGTTCTTC
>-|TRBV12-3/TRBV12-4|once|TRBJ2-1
CASSQHLGSYNEQFF
TGTGCCAGTAGTCAACACCTAGGCTCATACAATGAGCAGTTCTTC
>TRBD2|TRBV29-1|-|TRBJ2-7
CSIAAGGTIDEQYF
TGCAGCATTGCGGCGGGAGGGACTATCGACGAGCAGTACTTC
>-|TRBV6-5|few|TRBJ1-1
CASSYSIPVDGAFF
TGTGCCAGCAGTTACTCAATTCCGGTGGATGGGGCTTTCTTT
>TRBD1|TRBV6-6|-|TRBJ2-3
CASTKGTGGTDTLYF
TGTGCCAGTACCAAAGGGACAGGGGGGACAGATACGCTGTATTTT
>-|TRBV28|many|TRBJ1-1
CASNGRGTEAFF
TGTGCCAGCAACGGTCGGGGAACTGAAGCTTTCTTT
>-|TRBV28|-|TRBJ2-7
CASSLEPGNYEEYF
TGTGCCAGCAGTTTAGAGCCGGGAAACTACGAAGAGTACTTC
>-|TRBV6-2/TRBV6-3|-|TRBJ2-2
CASSYPLVQLETDGELFF
TGCGCCAGCAGTTACCCCCTGGTGCAGCTTGAGACGGACGGGGAGCTGTTTTTT
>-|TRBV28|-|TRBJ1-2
CVSSLQGSHYGYTF
TGTGTCAGCAGCCTTCAGGGGTCCCACTATGGCTATACCTTC
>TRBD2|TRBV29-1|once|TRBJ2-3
CSADDSGSDTQYF
TGCAGTGCTGACGATAGCGGGTCAGATACGCAGTATTTT
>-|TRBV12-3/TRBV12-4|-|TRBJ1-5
CANSLGGPQHF
TGTGCCAACAGTTTAGGCGGGCCCCAGCATTTC
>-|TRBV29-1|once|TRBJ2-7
CSAMAWQSSYERYF
TGCAGCGCGATGGCTTGGCAGTCTTCCTATGAGCGGTACTTC
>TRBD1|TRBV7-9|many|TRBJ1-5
CASSPRGGGDQPQHF
TGTGCCAGCAGCCCCAGGGGGGGTGGGGATCAGCCCCAGCATTTT
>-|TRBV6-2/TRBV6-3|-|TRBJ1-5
CGSPLPDVGQHF
TGTGGCAGTCCACTGCCCGACGTAGGCCAGCATTTC
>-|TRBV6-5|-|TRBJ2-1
CARSQGRRLVEYNEQFF
TGTGCGAGGAGCCAAGGGAGGAGACTAGTGGAATACAATGAGCAGTTCTTC
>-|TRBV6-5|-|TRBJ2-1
CASSYSLRDSASYEQFF
TGTGCCAGCAGTTACAGCTTGCGGGATAGCGCATCCTACGAGCAGTTCTTC
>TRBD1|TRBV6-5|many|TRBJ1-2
CASSSATGNYGYTF
TGTGCCAGCAGTTCTGCGACAGGGAACTATGGCTACACCTTC
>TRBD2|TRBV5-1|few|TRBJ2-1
CASSYGTSGIGYNEQFF
TGCGCCAGCAGCTACGGGACTAGCGGGATTGGCTACAATGAGCAGTTCTTC
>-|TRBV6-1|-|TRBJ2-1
CASSKTRASDEQFF
TGTGCCAGCAGTAAGACAAGGGCGAGTGATGAGCAGTTCTTC
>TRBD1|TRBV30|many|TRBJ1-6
CAWNSGTDNSPLHF
TGTGCCTGGAACTCCGGGACAGATAATTCACCCCTCCACTTT
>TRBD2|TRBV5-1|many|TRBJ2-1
CASSSGLAYYNEQFF
TGCGCCAGCAGCTCCGGACTAGCGTATTACAATGAGCAGTTCTTC
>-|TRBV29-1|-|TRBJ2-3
CIAEGGYTDTKYF
TGTATCGCTGAAGGGGGGTACACAGATACGAAGTATTTT
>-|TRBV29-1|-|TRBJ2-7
CSMMEGDYEQYF
TGCAGCATGATGGAAGGGGACTACGAGCAGTACTTC
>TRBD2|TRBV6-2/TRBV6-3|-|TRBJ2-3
CVSSYGTSGRAVTDTQYF
TGTGTCAGTAGTTACGGGACTAGCGGGAGGGCCGTCACAGATACGCAGTATTTT
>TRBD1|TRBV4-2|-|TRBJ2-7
CVSSQLRNRGEQYF
TGTGTCAGCAGCCAACTACGAAACAGGGGGGAGCAGTACTTC
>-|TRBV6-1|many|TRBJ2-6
CASGTASASSGANVLTF
TGTGCCAGCGGGACTGCTAGCGCAAGCTCTGGGGCCAACGTCCTGACTTTC
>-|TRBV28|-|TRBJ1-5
CASKRSSQPQHF
TGTGCCAGCAAGAGGAGCAGCCAGCCCCAGCATTTT
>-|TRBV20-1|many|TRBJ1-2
CSAREIARFYGYTF
TGCAGTGCTAGAGAGATCGCCAGATTCTATGGCTACACCTTC
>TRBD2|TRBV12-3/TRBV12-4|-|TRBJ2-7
CASIPAGVDEQYF
TGTGCCAGCATACCAGCGGGAGTCGACGAGCAATACTTC
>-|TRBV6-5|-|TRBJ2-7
CASSYLGLVGEQYF
TGCGCCAGCAGTTACCTCGGTTTGGTCGGCGAGCAGTACTTC
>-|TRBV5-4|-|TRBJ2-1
CASSFQQRSYNEQFF
TGTGCCAGCAGCTTCCAACAGAGGTCATACAATGAGCAGTTCTTC
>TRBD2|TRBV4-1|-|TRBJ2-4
CTSSQVLLVRTSGRDGIQYF
TGCACCAGCAGCCAAGTTCTGTTGGTCCGGACTAGCGGGAGAGACGGCATTCAGTACTTC
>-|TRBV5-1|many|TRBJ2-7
CASSIDHTYEQYF
TGCGCCAGCAGCATTGACCATACCTACGAGCAGTACTTC
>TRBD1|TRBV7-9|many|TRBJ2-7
CASSNDRGKAYEQYF
TGTGCCAGCAGCAACGACAGGGGCAAGGCGTACGAGCAGTACTTC
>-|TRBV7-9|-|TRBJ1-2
CASSPEGYGYTF
TGTGCCAGCAGCCCCGAGGGCTATGGCTACACCTTC
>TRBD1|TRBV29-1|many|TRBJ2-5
CSATGGGETQYF
TGCAGCGCAACAGGGGGTGGCGAGACCCAGTACTTC
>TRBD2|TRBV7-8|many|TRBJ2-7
CASSLTLGLGLSELYEQYF
TGTGCCAGCAGCTTAACATTAGGTCTGGGACTATCTGAATTATACGAGCAGTACTTC
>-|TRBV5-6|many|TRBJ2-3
CASSLGSDTQYF
TGTGCCAGCAGCTTGGGCTCCGATACGCAGTATTTT
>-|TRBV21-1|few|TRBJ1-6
CASSKRMGYNNSPLHF
TGTGCCAGCAGCAAACGGATGGGGTATAATAATTCACCCCTCCACTTT
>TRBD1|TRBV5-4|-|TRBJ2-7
CAGSLGTGSSYEQYF
TGTGCCGGCAGCTTGGGGACAGGGTCCTCCTACGAGCAGTACTTC
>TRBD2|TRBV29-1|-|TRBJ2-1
CSIKREGWDEQFF
TGCAGCATTAAGCGGGAGGGCTGGGATGAGCAGTTCTTC
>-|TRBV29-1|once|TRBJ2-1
CSVEPYFTYNEQFF
TGCAGCGTCGAGCCCTATTTTACCTATAATGAGCAGTTCTTC